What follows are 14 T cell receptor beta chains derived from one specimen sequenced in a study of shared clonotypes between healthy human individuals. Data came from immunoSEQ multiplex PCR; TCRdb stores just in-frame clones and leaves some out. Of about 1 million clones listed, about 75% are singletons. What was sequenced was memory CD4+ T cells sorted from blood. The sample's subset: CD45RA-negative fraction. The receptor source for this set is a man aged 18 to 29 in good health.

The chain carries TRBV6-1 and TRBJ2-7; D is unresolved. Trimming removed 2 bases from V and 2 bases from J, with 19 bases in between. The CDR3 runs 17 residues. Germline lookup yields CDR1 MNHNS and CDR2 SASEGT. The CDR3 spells CASSEFGNMNSAYEQYF. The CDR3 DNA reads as TGTGCCAGCAGTGAATTTGGTAACATGAATTCTGCCTACGAGCAGTACTTC.

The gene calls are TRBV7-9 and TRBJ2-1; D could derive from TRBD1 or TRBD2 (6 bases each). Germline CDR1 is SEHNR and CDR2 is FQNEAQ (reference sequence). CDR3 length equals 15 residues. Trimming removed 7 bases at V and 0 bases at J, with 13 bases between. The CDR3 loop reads CASTGGGSSYNEQFF. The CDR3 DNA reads TGTGCCAGCACCGGAGGGGGAAGCTCCTACAATGAGCAGTTCTTC.

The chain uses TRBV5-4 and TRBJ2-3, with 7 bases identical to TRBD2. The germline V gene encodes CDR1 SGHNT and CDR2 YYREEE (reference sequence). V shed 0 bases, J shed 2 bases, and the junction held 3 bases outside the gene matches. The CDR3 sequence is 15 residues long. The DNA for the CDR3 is TGTGCCAGCAGCTTGGGTACTAGCGACACAGATACGCAGTATTTT. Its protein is CASSLGTSDTDTQYF.

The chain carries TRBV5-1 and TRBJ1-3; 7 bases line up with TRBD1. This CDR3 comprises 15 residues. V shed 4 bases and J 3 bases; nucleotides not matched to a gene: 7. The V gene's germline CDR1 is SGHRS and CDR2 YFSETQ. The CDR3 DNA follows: TGCGCCAGCAGCCCCCTTACAGGGGATGGAAACACCATATATTTT. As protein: CASSPLTGDGNTIYF.

The CDR3 region is CASCPAPLAPGATDTQYF. CDR3 DNA: TGTGCCAGCTGCCCGGCGCCCCTAGCGCCCGGAGCGACAGATACGCAGTATTTT. The rearrangement joins TRBV11-3 to TRBJ2-3, with a possible D match to TRBD2 (6 bases). The germline CDR1 and CDR2 sequences are SGHNT and YENEEA. The CDR3 is 18 residues long. V lost 8 bases, J lost 3 bases, and 27 bases lay in between.

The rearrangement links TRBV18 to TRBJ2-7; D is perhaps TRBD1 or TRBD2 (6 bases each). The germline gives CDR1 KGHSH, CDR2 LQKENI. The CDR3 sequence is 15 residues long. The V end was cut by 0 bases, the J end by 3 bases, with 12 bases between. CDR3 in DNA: TGTGCCAGCTCACCACCGGTCGGAGGGGGCTACGAGCAGTACTTC. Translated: CASSPPVGGGYEQYF. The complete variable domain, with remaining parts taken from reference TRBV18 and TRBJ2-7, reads NAGVMQNPRHLVRRRGQEARLRCSPMKGHSHVYWYRQLPEEGLKFMVYLQKENIIDESGMPKERFSAEFPKEGPSILRIQQVVRGDSAAYFCASSPPVGGGYEQYFGPGTRLTVT.

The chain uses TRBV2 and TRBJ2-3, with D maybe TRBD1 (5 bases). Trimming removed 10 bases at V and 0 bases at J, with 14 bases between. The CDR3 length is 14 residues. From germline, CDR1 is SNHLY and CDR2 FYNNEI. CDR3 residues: CATRAGASTDTQYF. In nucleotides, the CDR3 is TGTGCCACTCGGGCTGGGGCTAGCACAGATACGCAGTATTTT.

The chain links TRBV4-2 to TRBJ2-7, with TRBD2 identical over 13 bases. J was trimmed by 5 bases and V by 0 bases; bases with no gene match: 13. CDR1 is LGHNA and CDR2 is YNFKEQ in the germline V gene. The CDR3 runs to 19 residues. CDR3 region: CASSQERLAGGSLGDEQYF. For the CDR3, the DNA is TGTGCCAGCAGCCAAGAGAGACTAGCGGGGGGTTCCCTCGGCGACGAGCAGTACTTC.

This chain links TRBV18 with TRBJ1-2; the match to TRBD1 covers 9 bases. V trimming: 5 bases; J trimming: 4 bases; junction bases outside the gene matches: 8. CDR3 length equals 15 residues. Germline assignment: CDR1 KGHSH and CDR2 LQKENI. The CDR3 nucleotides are TGTGCCAGCTCATTCGACAGGGGGGGTAGCTATGGCTACACCTTC. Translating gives CASSFDRGGSYGYTF.

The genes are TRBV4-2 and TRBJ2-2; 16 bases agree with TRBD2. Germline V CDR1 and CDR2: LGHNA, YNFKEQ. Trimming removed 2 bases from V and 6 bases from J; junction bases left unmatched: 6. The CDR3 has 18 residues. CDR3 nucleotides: TGTGCCAGCAGCCAAACGGGACTAGCGGGGGGGCAGGCCGGGGAGCTGTTTTTT. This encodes CASSQTGLAGGQAGELFF.

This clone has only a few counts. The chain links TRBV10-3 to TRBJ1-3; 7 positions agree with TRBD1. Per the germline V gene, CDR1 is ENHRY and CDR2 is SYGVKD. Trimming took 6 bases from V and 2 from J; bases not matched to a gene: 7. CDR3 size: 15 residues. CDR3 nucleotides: TGTGCCATCAGGAAGACAGGGACCGCTGGAAACACCATATATTTT. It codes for CAIRKTGTAGNTIYF.

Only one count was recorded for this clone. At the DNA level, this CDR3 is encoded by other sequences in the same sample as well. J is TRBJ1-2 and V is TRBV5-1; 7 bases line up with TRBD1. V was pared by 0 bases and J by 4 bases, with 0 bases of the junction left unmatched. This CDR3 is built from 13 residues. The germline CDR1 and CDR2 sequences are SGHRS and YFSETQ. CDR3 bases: TGCGCCAGCAGCTTGGGGACAGGCTATGGCTACACCTTC. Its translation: CASSLGTGYGYTF.

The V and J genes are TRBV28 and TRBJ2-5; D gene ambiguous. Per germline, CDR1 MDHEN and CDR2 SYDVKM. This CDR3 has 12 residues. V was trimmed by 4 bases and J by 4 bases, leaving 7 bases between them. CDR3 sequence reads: CASSSNLETQYF. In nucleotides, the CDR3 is TGTGCCAGCAGTTCAAACCTAGAGACCCAGTACTTC.

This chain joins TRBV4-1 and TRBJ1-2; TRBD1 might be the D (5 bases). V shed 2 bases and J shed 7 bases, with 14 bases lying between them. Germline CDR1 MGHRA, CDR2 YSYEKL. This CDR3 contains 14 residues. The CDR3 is CASSQPGSGGGYTF. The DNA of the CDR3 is TGCGCCAGCAGCCAACCTGGGAGCGGGGGTGGCTACACCTTC.